This T cell receptor (beta chain) was captured in a study of T cells after yellow fever vaccination (dated by TCRdb to the late 2010s). Study-level background: Libraries from fractions with low cell numbers were prepared with the SMART-Seq v4 Ultra Low Input RNA kit. To track T-cell clones before and after primary and booster YFV17D yellow fever vaccination, bulk TCR alpha and beta repertoires were sequenced longitudinally. Two healthy male donors, one aged 18 to 29 and one aged 30 to 40 years, made up the cohort. Blood was drawn at multiple timepoints before and after primary and secondary immunization, with bulk PBMC replicates and cell subsets isolated. General study outcomes and caveats: Because the study included only a couple of donors, the extent to which the findings can be generalized is limited. FACS-sorted repertoires could contain abundant contaminating clonotypes from the bulk population, so computational filtering was required. The secondary T-cell response was found to be weaker but faster than the primary response, with a peak reached on day 5 rather than on day 15. A small share of clonotypes occurred in both CD4 and CD8 compartments, likely arising from convergent recombination. Most clones expanded after primary vaccination (around 96% of CD4 and 88% of CD8) were re-detected after the booster, suggesting that broad memory maintenance occurred.

Turning to this clonotype: Its antigen has not been determined. Within one base of it there is no much larger clone, and no base qualities were kept.

The CDR3, from cysteine to phenylalanine, totals 12 residues. Only CDR3 DNA is held: 36 bases, read in frame from base 1. Reading the germline V gene gives CDR1 LGHNT and CDR2 FRNRAP. V is shortened by 9 bases, J by 3 bases, and the region joining them spans 11 bases. The label giving this sample's treatment or condition can be read as: live attenuated yellow fever vaccine strain. At each blood-draw timepoint, two biological replicates of bulk PBMCs were collected. A standard Ficoll-Paque protocol was used to isolate PBMCs from peripheral blood. TriZol was used to extract RNA from bulk PBMCs, CD4 and CD8 fractions, and dextramer-positive and dextramer-negative fractions. TCR cDNA was made using 5'RACE template switching, a step that added a universal primer site and unique molecular identifiers. Priming of cDNA synthesis was performed from both the TCR alpha and TCR beta constant segments. Library amplification used two PCR steps, and the second PCR step added sample barcodes and sequencing adapters. Sequencing of the libraries was done on either Illumina HiSeq 2500 (2x100 bp) or NovaSeq (2x150 bp). On the authors' methods: MIGEC handled demultiplexing of reads and collapsing into UMI consensus sequences, while MiXCR performed V(D)J alignment. Vaccine-responding clonotypes were defined with edgeR using replicate PBMC samples, requiring FDR below 0.01 and a log2 fold change above 5 up to day 15. CD4 or CD8 identity was assigned to each bulk clonotype according to whether the clonotype was present at higher abundance in the sequenced CD4 repertoire or the sequenced CD8 repertoire. TCRdb reprocessing: public reads trimmed at Q25 with fastp, clones called with MiXCR, in-frame beta chains kept. Rows are combined by CDR3 protein, so each entry shows the most common genes and DNA. TCRdb, rather than the study authors, made the V and J calls. For this sample the table gives some 600,000 distinct CDR3 sequences, of which 10% to 15% were detected only once. The top ten clonotypes cover just under 15% of the sample.

Sample: PBMCs, taken on the day of the yellow fever booster vaccination. The origin of this receptor is a man aged 25 to 45 who received the YFV17D yellow fever vaccine. The chain joins TRBV12-5 to TRBJ2-5, with an unclear D gene assignment. The DNA sequence is as follows: TGTGCTAGCGGCCTTGGCGAAGAGACCCAGTACTTC. It translates to CASGLGEETQYF.